A single sample is the source of the 10 T cell receptor beta chains below, sequenced in a study of neoadjuvant nivolumab and ipilimumab in lung cancer (TCRdb year 2020). The protocol used for the library was the immunoSEQ multiplex PCR assay. TCRdb took this table from immuneACCESS and kept in-frame rearrangements with V and J called. Such tables lack part of the clones; where checked against another copy, unresolved V genes explain under half of the gap, and the rest is unexplained. Across this sample there are roughly 39,000 clones, with roughly 89% seen only once. The biggest ten clones account for approximately 3.4% of the sample. The intended sense of this specimen's time point label: pretherapy, before neoadjuvant immune checkpoint inhibitors. The sample was peripheral blood, taken before neoadjuvant nivolumab, alone or with ipilimumab. The receptors shown here come from an adult with non-small cell lung cancer.

The chain couples TRBV7-2 to TRBJ2-2; perhaps TRBD1 as D (6 bases). This CDR3 contains 13 residues. With 5 bases removed from V and 6 bases from J, the gap between germline ends came to 10 bases. CDR1 and CDR2 (germline): SGHTA, FQGNSA. Here the CDR3 DNA reads TGTGCCAGCAGCGTAACAGGGCCCGGGGAGCTGTTTTTT. Translating gives CASSVTGPGELFF.

V is TRBV30 and J is TRBJ2-3, with 7 bases matching TRBD2. Germline loops: CDR1 GTSNPN, CDR2 SVGIG (reference sequence). This CDR3 spans 19 amino acids. V gave up 2 bases and J gave up 0 bases; unmatched junction bases: 17. CDR3 bases: TGTGCCTGGAGTCCCGGGAGGACGATCATCATGACTAGCACAGATACGCAGTATTTT. It translates to CAWSPGRTIIMTSTDTQYF.

This clone has only one observation. The V gene is TRBV14, the J gene TRBJ2-2; maybe TRBD1 (6 bases). The CDR3 covers 15 residues. The ends were cut back, 1 base at V and 4 bases at J, with 10 bases in the middle. Germline assignment: CDR1 SGHDN and CDR2 FVKESK. Here the CDR3 reads CASSQVGGGTGELFF. The CDR3 nucleotides read TGTGCCAGCAGCCAAGTAGGGGGTGGCACCGGGGAGCTGTTTTTT. Together with reference TRBV14 and TRBJ2-2, the CDR3 gives the full variable domain: EAGVTQFPSHSVIEKGQTVTLRCDPISGHDNLYWYRRVMGKEIKFLLHFVKESKQDESGMPNNRFLAERTGGTYSTLKVQPAELEDSGVYFCASSQVGGGTGELFFGEGSRLTVL.

V usage is TRBV2 and J usage is TRBJ2-1, with TRBD2 matching over 9 bases. The germline V gene encodes CDR1 SNHLY and CDR2 FYNNEI. V dropped 3 bases and J dropped 6; count of bases not matched to a gene: 9. This CDR3 contains 16 residues. CDR3 region: CASSDRVAGVGNEQFF. Written as DNA, the CDR3 is TGTGCCAGCAGTGACAGGGTAGCGGGAGTTGGCAATGAGCAGTTCTTC.

This clone was observed a single time. The gene calls are TRBV27 and TRBJ2-1; 13 nucleotides line up with TRBD2. The CDR3 is 16 amino acids. Trimming removed 3 bases from V and 6 bases from J; junction bases left unmatched: 5. From germline, CDR1 is MNHEY and CDR2 SMNVEV (reference sequence). DNA for the CDR3: TGTGCCAGCAGTTTCCTCCGGACTAGCGGGAGCAATGAGCAGTTCTTC. Amino acid sequence: CASSFLRTSGSNEQFF.

The chain has TRBV30 and TRBJ2-7, with D perhaps TRBD2 (6 bases). Germline V gene lookup returns CDR1 GTSNPN and CDR2 SVGIG (reference sequence). The V end was cut by 5 bases, the J end by 1 base, with 15 bases between. The CDR3 extends over 14 amino acids. CDR3 nucleotide sequence: TGTGCCTGGCGACCCGGGACTGTTTCCTACGAGCAGTACTTC. Protein: CAWRPGTVSYEQYF. The complete variable domain, with remaining parts taken from reference TRBV30 and TRBJ2-7, reads SQTIHQWPATLVQPVGSPLSLECTVEGTSNPNLYWYRQAAGRGLQLLFYSVGIGQISSEVPQNLSASRPQDRQFILSSKKLLLSDSGFYLCAWRPGTVSYEQYFGPGTRLTVT.

The table lists this clone with a count of one. Here the CDR3 DNA reads TGCGCCAGCAGCAAAGCCCCCTCCGACACAGATACGCAGTATTTT. As protein: CASSKAPSDTDTQYF. This sequence joins TRBV4-3 and TRBJ2-3; D not certain. This CDR3 has 15 residues. Germline-derived CDR1 and CDR2 are LGHNA and YSLEER. Trimming took 5 bases from V and 2 from J, leaving 14 bases between them.

The V gene is TRBV5-1, the J gene TRBJ1-2, with D possibly TRBD1 on 6 matching bases. The V end was cut by 4 bases, the J end by 7 bases, with 26 bases between. The CDR3 is made up of 17 amino acids. Germline loops: CDR1 SGHRS, CDR2 YFSETQ. The CDR3, as DNA: TGCGCCAGCAGCCAACGACCGGGAGGGGGATATTCTGGTGGCTACACCTTC. This encodes CASSQRPGGGYSGGYTF. Complete variable domain (other parts from reference TRBV5-1 and TRBJ1-2): KAGVTQTPRYLIKTRGQQVTLSCSPISGHRSVSWYQQTPGQGLQFLFEYFSETQRNKGNFPGRFSGRQFSNSRSEMNVSTLELGDSALYLCASSQRPGGGYSGGYTFGSGTRLTVV.

This clone was counted once. This chain connects TRBV6-1 to TRBJ2-5; 7 bases map to TRBD2. Per germline, CDR1 MNHNS and CDR2 SASEGT. The CDR3 totals 14 residues. The junction had 7 bases not matched to a gene; V was cut back by 7 bases and J by 2 bases. CDR3 coding DNA: TGTGCCAGCACTGCCAGCGGGACTCAAGAGACCCAGTACTTC. It translates to CASTASGTQETQYF.

CDR3 DNA sequence: TGTGCCAGCAGCCCACAACAGCGGGAGGTCCGGAATGAGCAGTTCTTC. It yields the protein CASSPQQREVRNEQFF. The V gene is TRBV7-6, the J gene TRBJ2-1; 9 nucleotides line up with TRBD2. The V and J ends lost 5 bases and 7 bases, in that order; junction bases with no gene match: 12. The CDR3 totals 16 residues. Germline V gives CDR1 SGHVS, CDR2 FNYEAQ.